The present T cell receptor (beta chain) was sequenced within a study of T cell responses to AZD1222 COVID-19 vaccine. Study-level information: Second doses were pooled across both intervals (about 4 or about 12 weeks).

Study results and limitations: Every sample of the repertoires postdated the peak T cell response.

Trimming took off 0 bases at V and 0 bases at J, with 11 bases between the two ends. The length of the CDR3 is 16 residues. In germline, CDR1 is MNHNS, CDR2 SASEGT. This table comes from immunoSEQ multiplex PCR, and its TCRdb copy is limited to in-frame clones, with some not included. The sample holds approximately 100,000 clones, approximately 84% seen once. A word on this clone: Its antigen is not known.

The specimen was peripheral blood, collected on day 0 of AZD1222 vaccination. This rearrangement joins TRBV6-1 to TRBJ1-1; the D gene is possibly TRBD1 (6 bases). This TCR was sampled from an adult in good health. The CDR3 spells CASSEAWGTLNTEAFF. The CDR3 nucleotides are TGTGCCAGCAGTGAAGCGTGGGGGACACTGAACACTGAAGCTTTCTTT.